These 22 T cell receptor beta chains share one sample of origin, sequenced in a study of shared clonotypes between healthy human individuals. This table comes from immunoSEQ multiplex PCR, and its TCRdb copy is limited to in-frame clones, with some not included. This table holds approximately 530,000 clones, 90% to 96% found once. The sequenced material came from naive CD4+ T cells sorted from blood. Subset specified: CD45RA+ positively selected. All receptors come from a woman aged 25-40 years in good health.

The chain has TRBV10-3 and TRBJ1-4; D ambiguous. Trimming stripped 10 bases from V and 8 bases from J, with 17 bases between. The CDR3 spans 13 residues. Germline V gene data show CDR1 as ENHRY and CDR2 as SYGVKD. CDR3 sequence: CASSADQPEKLFF. The CDR3 DNA reads as TGTGCCAGCTCGGCAGATCAACCCGAAAAACTGTTTTTT.

This clone was recorded once. The chain is built from TRBV29-1 and TRBJ2-1; 9 nucleotides align to TRBD2. Germline CDR1 and CDR2: SQVTM and ANQGSEA. CDR3 length: 13 residues. Losses at the gene ends were 6 bases for V and 6 bases for J; bases not matched to a gene: 6. The CDR3 is CSVAPSGINEQFF. CDR3 coding DNA: TGCAGCGTCGCGCCTAGCGGGATCAATGAGCAGTTCTTC.

This sequence joins TRBV27 and TRBJ1-5; no definite D call. Looked up from germline, CDR1 is MNHEY and CDR2 is SMNVEV (reference sequence). The V gene lost 3 bases and the J gene lost 6 bases, with 15 bases spanning the gap. The CDR3 length is 15 residues. The CDR3 nucleotides read TGTGCCAGCAGTTTGAGCTCCGGCGGTAGTCAGCCCCAGCATTTT. This translates into CASSLSSGGSQPQHF.

The chain carries TRBV5-1 and TRBJ2-3; D is uncertain. Germline CDR1 is SGHRS and CDR2 is YFSETQ. Trimming removed 4 bases from V and 4 bases from J, with 4 bases in between. CDR3 length equals 11 residues. The CDR3, as DNA: TGCGCCAGCAGCGGGTCAGATACGCAGTATTTT. Its translation: CASSGSDTQYF.

This rearrangement joins TRBV18 to TRBJ1-5; TRBD1 might be the D (6 bases). V was trimmed by 3 bases and J by 4 bases, leaving 13 bases between them. Looked up from germline, CDR1 is KGHSH and CDR2 is LQKENI. CDR3 length equals 15 residues. The CDR3 coding sequence is TGTGCCAGCTCACCCTCAGGGGCCAAGAATCAGCCCCAGCATTTT. This sequence encodes CASSPSGAKNQPQHF.

The chain uses TRBV28 and TRBJ2-7; D unclear. The CDR3 is 15 residues long. V dropped 0 bases and J dropped 0 bases, with 9 bases sitting between them. The germline V gene has CDR1 MDHEN and CDR2 SYDVKM. The CDR3 protein is CASSLWRKSSYEQYF. The CDR3 nucleotides are TGTGCCAGCAGTTTATGGCGGAAAAGCTCCTACGAGCAGTACTTC.

For this clone: This sample also contains other DNA sequences that code for the same CDR3. This chain joins TRBV27 and TRBJ1-4, with TRBD1 identical over 8 bases. The CDR3 consists of 14 residues. Germline assignment: CDR1 MNHEY and CDR2 SMNVEV (reference sequence). V was pared by 2 bases and J by 7 bases, with 3 bases of the junction left unmatched. The chain's CDR3 is CASSLQGAGEKLFF. CDR3 nucleotide sequence: TGTGCCAGCAGTTTACAGGGGGCAGGTGAAAAACTGTTTTTT.

In its sample, this clone was seen once. The gene calls are TRBV7-9 and TRBJ1-1; D may be TRBD1 (5 bases). V was shortened by 5 bases and J by 0 bases, with 13 bases between the two germline ends. The CDR3 length is 15 residues. Germline CDR1 and CDR2: SEHNR and FQNEAQ (reference sequence). CDR3 loop: CASSETTELNTEAFF. As DNA, the CDR3 is TGTGCCAGCAGCGAAACGACAGAATTGAACACTGAAGCTTTCTTT.

V gene TRBV27 combines with J gene TRBJ2-5, with TRBD1 matching over 9 bases. The DNA end lines up better with TRBJ2-7; the J call may be wrong. The CDR3 contains 13 residues. The germline gives CDR1 MNHEY, CDR2 SMNVEV (reference sequence). The CDR3: CASSGQGPYEQYF. Written as DNA, the CDR3 is TGTGCCAGCAGCGGACAGGGGCCCTACGAGCAGTACTTC.

The chain couples TRBV28 to TRBJ2-7; TRBD2 agrees at 12 bases. CDR1 is MDHEN, CDR2 SYDVKM, per germline. Trimming at V came to 5 bases and at J to 0 bases, leaving 11 bases not matched to a gene. The CDR3 is 18 amino acids. The CDR3 DNA sequence: TGTGCCAGCAGTCGAGGACTAGCGGGACGAGGAATCTCCTACGAGCAGTACTTC. This encodes CASSRGLAGRGISYEQYF.

The chain uses TRBV27 and TRBJ2-1; D might be TRBD1 (5 bases). V was clipped by 7 bases and J by 3 bases, with 13 bases between them. The germline V gene has CDR1 MNHEY and CDR2 SMNVEV (reference sequence). The CDR3 consists of 14 residues. The CDR3 sequence: CASMGPRFYNEQFF. CDR3 in DNA: TGTGCCAGCATGGGGCCTCGGTTCTACAATGAGCAGTTCTTC.

This clone has only one observation. The chain uses TRBV11-2 and TRBJ1-2; D remains unclear. In germline, CDR1 is SGHAT, CDR2 FQNNGV. The V gene lost 5 bases and the J gene lost 4 bases, with 14 bases spanning the gap. The CDR3 loop spans 14 amino acids. The CDR3 DNA reads TGTGCCAGCAGCCCGTCCAGTATACTCTATGGCTACACCTTC. This gives the protein CASSPSSILYGYTF.

The CDR3: CASTVGGWNTEAFF. The DNA of the CDR3 is TGTGCCAGCACCGTTGGGGGGTGGAACACTGAAGCTTTCTTT. This chain links TRBV6-1 with TRBJ1-1, with D maybe TRBD1 (5 bases). Germline V gene sequence: CDR1 MNHNS, CDR2 SASEGT. The CDR3 totals 14 residues. V dropped 7 bases and J dropped 1 base, with 13 bases sitting between them.

The rearrangement uses TRBV6-5 and TRBJ2-7, with TRBD1 as a possible D gene (6 bases). The CDR3 is 14 amino acids. V lost 7 bases, J lost 5 bases, and 18 bases lay in between. From germline, CDR1 is MNHEY and CDR2 SVGAGI. The CDR3 is CASKGPARGHEQYF. CDR3 nucleotides: TGTGCCAGCAAGGGGCCGGCCAGGGGACACGAGCAGTACTTC.

CDR3 in amino acids: CASSPRGDSNQPQHF. CDR3 sequence (DNA): TGCGCCAGCAGCCCCCGCGGGGATAGCAATCAGCCCCAGCATTTT. The V gene is TRBV5-1, the J gene TRBJ1-5, with unresolved D. This CDR3 spans 15 amino acids. Germline-derived CDR1 and CDR2 are SGHRS and YFSETQ. The V end was cut by 4 bases, the J end by 0 bases, with 11 bases between.

The rearrangement joins TRBV27 to TRBJ1-5; no definite D call. From germline, CDR1 is MNHEY and CDR2 SMNVEV (reference sequence). V lost 11 bases to trimming and J lost 7 bases, with 3 bases between them. This CDR3 is 8 amino acids long. The CDR3 DNA follows: TGTGCCCCACAGCCCCAGCATTTT. Its translation is CAPQPQHF.

This chain joins TRBV18 and TRBJ1-1; possible D gene TRBD1, 5 bases. V dropped 0 bases and J dropped 1 base, with 9 bases sitting between them. This CDR3 has 15 residues. Germline CDR1 reads KGHSH; CDR2 reads LQKENI. The CDR3 region is CASSPPGTANTEAFF. DNA for the CDR3: TGTGCCAGCTCACCACCGGGGACTGCGAACACTGAAGCTTTCTTT.

The chain links TRBV7-3 to TRBJ1-1; 9 bases are a match to TRBD1. The V segment lost 3 bases and the J segment 6 bases; nucleotides outside the gene matches: 8. CDR1 SGHTA and CDR2 FQGTGA come from the germline V gene. This CDR3 region has 15 residues. The CDR3 sequence is CASSLSGQGISEAFF. The CDR3 DNA sequence: TGTGCCAGCAGCTTGTCAGGACAGGGGATCTCTGAAGCTTTCTTT.

This chain uses TRBV10-1 with TRBJ2-7, with D hard to call. V was trimmed by 10 bases and J by 0 bases, leaving 16 bases between them. Per germline, CDR1 WNHNN and CDR2 SYGVQD (reference sequence). The CDR3 has 14 amino acids. The CDR3 loop is CATTLRVSSYEQYF. As DNA, the CDR3 is TGCGCCACTACCCTTCGAGTTAGCTCCTACGAGCAGTACTTC.

The chain couples TRBV11-2 to TRBJ2-2; D tentatively fits TRBD1 or TRBD2 (5 bases each). CDR1 is SGHAT, CDR2 FQNNGV, per germline. Trimming stripped 0 bases from V and 4 bases from J, with 12 bases between. The CDR3 loop spans 16 amino acids. The CDR3: CASSLDRGTGTGELFF. In nucleotides, the CDR3 is TGTGCCAGCAGCTTAGACCGGGGCACCGGCACCGGGGAGCTGTTTTTT.

This clone was counted a single time. The rearrangement uses TRBV2 and TRBJ2-2, with TRBD1 as a possible D gene (5 bases). This CDR3 has 14 residues. Germline CDR1 and CDR2: SNHLY and FYNNEI. V lost 6 bases to trimming and J lost 5 bases, with 13 bases between them. DNA for the CDR3: TGTGCCAGCAGATCGACAGTGAATACCGGGGAGCTGTTTTTT. Its translation is CASRSTVNTGELFF.

This chain connects TRBV6-5 to TRBJ1-2; no firm D call. The CDR3 extends over 13 amino acids. In germline, CDR1 is MNHEY, CDR2 SVGAGI. Trimming cost V 6 bases and J 4 bases, with 12 bases left between them. The CDR3 reads CASSREEAYGYTF. CDR3 bases: TGTGCCAGCAGCCGCGAAGAAGCCTATGGCTACACCTTC.